The clone carrying this T cell receptor (beta chain) was recorded a few times. No antigen is known for it. The read falls 3 residues short of the CDR3 end, and the missing part is taken from the germline J gene. Method: immunoSEQ multiplex PCR; TCRdb's copy keeps in-frame clones and lacks some. The sample contains tens of thousands of clones, none occurring once; around 5% lies in the top ten. CDR1 and CDR2 from the germline V gene are SGHRS and YFSETQ. The CDR3 totals 12 residues. Deletions cut 2 bases from V and 9 bases from J, with 9 bases between. Blood came from CVID subjects not ill and not taking immunomodulatory or immunosuppressive medication. This sample was taken from a study of T cell clonality in common variable immunodeficiency. Whole-study results and caveats: In common variable immunodeficiency, TCR beta chains reportedly carried fewer deletions and N-nucleotide insertions.

The sample taken for sequencing was peripheral blood mononuclear cells. The receptor comes from a human donor with common variable immunodeficiency. The V call is TRBV5-1, the J call TRBJ2-1; weak D call: TRBD1 (5 bases). CDR3 sequence: CASSFQGTEQFF. The part of the CDR3 DNA that was read is TGCGCCAGCAGCTTTCAGGGAACTGAG.